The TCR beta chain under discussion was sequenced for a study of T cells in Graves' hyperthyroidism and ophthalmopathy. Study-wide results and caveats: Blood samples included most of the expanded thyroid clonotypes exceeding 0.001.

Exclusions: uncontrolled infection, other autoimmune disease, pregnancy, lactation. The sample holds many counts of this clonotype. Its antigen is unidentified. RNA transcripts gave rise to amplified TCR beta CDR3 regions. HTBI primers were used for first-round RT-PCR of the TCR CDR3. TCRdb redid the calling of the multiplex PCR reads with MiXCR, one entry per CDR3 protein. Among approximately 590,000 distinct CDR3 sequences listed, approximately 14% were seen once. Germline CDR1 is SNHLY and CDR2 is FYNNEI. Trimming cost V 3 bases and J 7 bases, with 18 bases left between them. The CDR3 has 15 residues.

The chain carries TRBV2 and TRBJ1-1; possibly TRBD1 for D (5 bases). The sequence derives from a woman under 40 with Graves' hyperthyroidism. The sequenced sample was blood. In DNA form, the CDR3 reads TGTGCCAGCAGTGATGAGTTAGTAGGGGCGGGTGAAGCTTTCTTT. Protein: CASSDELVGAGEAFF. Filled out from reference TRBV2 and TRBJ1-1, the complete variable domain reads EPEVTQTPSHQVTQMGQEVILRCVPISNHLYFYWYRQILGQKVEFLVSFYNNEISEKSEIFDDQFSVERPDGSNFTLKIRSTKLEDSAMYFCASSDELVGAGEAFFGQGTRLTVV.